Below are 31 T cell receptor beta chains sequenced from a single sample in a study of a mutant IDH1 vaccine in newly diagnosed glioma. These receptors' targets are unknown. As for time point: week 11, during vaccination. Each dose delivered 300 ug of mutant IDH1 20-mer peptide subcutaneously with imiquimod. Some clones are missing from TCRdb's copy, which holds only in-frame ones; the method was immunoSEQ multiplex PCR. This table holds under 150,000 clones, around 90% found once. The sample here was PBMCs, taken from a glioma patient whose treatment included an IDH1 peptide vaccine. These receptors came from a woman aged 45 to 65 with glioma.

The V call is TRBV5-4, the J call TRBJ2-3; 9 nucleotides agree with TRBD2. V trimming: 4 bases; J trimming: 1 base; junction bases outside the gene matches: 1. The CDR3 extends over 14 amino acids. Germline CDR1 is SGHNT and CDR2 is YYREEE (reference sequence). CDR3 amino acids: CASSRTSGTDTQYF. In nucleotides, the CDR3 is TGTGCCAGCAGCCGGACTAGCGGCACAGATACGCAGTATTTT.

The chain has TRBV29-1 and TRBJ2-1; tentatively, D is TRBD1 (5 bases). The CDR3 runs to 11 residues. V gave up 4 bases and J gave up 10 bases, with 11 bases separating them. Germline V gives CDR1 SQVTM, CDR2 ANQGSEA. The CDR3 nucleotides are TGCAGCGTTGCCCTCGCAGGGGAGCAGTTCTTC. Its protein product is CSVALAGEQFF.

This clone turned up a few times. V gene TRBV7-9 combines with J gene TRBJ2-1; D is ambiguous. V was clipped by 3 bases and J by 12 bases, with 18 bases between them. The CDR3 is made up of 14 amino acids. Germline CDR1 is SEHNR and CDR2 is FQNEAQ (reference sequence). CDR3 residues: CASSFDHELARQFF. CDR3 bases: TGTGCCAGCAGCTTCGATCACGAGCTCGCTCGGCAGTTCTTC.

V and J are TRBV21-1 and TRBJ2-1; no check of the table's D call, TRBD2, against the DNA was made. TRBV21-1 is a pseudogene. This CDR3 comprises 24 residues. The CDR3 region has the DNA TGTGCCAGCAGCAAAGAGAGTCTAGCGGGATTCAAGACAAACCCCTTAAGCTCCTACAATGAGCAGTTCTTC. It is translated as CASSKESLAGFKTNPLSSYNEQFF.

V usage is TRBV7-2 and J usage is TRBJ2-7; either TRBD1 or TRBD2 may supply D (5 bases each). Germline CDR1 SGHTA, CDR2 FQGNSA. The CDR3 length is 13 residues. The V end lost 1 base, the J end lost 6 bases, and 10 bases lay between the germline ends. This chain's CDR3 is CASSLVWGPEQYF. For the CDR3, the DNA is TGTGCCAGCAGCTTAGTTTGGGGACCCGAGCAGTACTTC.

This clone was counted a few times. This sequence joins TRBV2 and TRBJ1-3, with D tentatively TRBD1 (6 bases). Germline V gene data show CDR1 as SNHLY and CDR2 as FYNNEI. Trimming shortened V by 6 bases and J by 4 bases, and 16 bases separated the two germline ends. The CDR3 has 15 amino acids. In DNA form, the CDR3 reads TGTGCCAGCAGGCAATGGGGGGCGGCCGGAAACACCATATATTTT. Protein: CASRQWGAAGNTIYF. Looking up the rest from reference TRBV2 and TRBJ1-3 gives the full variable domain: EPEVTQTPSHQVTQMGQEVILRCVPISNHLYFYWYRQILGQKVEFLVSFYNNEISEKSEIFDDQFSVERPDGSNFTLKIRSTKLEDSAMYFCASRQWGAAGNTIYFGEGSWLTVV.

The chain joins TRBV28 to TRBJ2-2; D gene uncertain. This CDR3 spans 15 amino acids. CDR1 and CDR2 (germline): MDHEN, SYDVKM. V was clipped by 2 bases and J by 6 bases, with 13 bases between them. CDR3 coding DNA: TGTGCCAGCAGTTTACCCGGACCTGGGTCCGGGGAGCTGTTTTTT. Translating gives CASSLPGPGSGELFF.

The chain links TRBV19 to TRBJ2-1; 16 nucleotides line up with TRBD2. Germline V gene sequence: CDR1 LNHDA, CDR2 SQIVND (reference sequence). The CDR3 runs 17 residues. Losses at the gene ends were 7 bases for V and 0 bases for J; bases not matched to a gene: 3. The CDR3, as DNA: TGTGCCAGTAAGGGACTAGCGGGAGGGACCTCCTACAATGAGCAGTTCTTC. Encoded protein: CASKGLAGGTSYNEQFF.

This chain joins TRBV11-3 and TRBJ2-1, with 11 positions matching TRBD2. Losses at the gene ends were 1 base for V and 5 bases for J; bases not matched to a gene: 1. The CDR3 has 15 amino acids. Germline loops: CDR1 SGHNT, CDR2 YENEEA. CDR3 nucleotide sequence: TGTGCCAGCAGCTTAGTAGCGGGAGGGAACAATGAGCAGTTCTTC. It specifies CASSLVAGGNNEQFF.

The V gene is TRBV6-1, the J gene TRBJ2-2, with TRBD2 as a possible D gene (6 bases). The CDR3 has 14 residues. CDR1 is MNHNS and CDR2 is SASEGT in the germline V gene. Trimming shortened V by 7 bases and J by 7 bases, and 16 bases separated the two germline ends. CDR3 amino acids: CASNTGEFIGELFF. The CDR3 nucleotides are TGTGCCAGCAATACGGGAGAGTTTATCGGGGAGCTGTTTTTT.

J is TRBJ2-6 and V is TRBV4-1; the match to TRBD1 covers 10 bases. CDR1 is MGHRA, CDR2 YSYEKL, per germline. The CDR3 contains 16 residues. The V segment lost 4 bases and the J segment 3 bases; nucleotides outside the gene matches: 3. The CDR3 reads CASSRGTGVGANVLTF. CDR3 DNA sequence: TGCGCCAGCAGCCGAGGGACAGGGGTTGGGGCCAACGTCCTGACTTTC.

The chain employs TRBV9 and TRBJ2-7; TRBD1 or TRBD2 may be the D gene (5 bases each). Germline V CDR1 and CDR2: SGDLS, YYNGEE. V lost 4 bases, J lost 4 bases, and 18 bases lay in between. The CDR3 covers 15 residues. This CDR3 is CASSPLPGSRYEQYF. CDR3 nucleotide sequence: TGTGCCAGCAGCCCCCTCCCAGGGAGTCGATACGAGCAGTACTTC.

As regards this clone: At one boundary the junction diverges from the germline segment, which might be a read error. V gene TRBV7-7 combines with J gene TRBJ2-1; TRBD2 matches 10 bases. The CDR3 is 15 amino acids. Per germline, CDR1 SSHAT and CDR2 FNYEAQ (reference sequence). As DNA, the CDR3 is TGTGCTAGCAGCCCTAGCGGGAGCTCCTACAATGAGCAGTTCTTC. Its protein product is CASSPSGSSYNEQFF.

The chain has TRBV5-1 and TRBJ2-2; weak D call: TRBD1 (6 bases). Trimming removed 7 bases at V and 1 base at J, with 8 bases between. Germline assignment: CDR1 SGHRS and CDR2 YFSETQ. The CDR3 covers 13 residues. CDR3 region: CASQGGNTGELFF. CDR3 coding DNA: TGCGCCAGCCAAGGGGGGAACACCGGGGAGCTGTTTTTT.

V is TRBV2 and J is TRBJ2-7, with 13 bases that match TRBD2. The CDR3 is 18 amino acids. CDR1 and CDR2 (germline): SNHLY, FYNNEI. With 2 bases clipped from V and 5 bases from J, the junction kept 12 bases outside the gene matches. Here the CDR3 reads CASSELRTSGRGGDEQYF. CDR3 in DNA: TGTGCCAGCAGTGAATTGAGGACTAGCGGGAGAGGAGGCGACGAGCAGTACTTC.

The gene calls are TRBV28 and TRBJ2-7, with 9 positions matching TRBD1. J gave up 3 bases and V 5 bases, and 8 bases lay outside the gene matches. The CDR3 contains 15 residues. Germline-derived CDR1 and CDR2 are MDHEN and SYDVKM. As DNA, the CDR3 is TGTGCCAGCAGTGTCGCCGGGACAGGGCTCTACGAGCAGTACTTC. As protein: CASSVAGTGLYEQYF.

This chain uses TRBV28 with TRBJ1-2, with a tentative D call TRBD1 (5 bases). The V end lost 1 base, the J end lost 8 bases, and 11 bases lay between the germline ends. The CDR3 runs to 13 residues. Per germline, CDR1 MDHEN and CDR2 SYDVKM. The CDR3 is CASSLSGKGGYTF. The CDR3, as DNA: TGTGCCAGCAGTTTATCAGGGAAAGGAGGCTACACCTTC.

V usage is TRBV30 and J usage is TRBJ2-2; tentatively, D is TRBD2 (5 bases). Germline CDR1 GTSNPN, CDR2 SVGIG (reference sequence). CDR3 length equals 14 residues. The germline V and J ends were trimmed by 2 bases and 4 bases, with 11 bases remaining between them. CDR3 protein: CAWSWGAGTGELFF. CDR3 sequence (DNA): TGTGCCTGGAGTTGGGGAGCTGGCACCGGGGAGCTGTTTTTT.

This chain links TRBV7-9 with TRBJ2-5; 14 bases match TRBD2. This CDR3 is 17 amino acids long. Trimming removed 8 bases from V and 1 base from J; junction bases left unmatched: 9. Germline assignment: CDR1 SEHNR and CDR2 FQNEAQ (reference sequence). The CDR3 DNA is TGTGCCAGCCTCCGGACTAGCGGGAGGATCTCCCAAGAGACCCAGTACTTC. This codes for CASLRTSGRISQETQYF.

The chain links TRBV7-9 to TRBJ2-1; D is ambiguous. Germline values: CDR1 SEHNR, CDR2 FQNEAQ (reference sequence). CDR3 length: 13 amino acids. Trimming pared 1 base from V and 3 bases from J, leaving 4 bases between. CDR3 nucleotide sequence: TGTGCCAGCAGCTTAGGCAGCTACAATGAGCAGTTCTTC. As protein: CASSLGSYNEQFF.

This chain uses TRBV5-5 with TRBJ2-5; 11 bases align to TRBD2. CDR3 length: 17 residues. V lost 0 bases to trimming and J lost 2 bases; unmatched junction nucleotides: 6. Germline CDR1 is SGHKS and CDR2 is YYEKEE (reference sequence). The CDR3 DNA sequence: TGTGCCAGCAGCTTGGCCAGAGTAGCGGGAGGGCAAGAGACCCAGTACTTC. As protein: CASSLARVAGGQETQYF.

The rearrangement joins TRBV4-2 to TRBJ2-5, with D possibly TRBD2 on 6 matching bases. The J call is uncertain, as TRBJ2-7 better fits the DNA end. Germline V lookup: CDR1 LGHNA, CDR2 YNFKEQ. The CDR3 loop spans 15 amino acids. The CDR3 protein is CASSQETSFSYEQYF. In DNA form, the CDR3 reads TGTGCCAGCAGCCAAGAAACTAGCTTCTCCTACGAGCAGTACTTC.

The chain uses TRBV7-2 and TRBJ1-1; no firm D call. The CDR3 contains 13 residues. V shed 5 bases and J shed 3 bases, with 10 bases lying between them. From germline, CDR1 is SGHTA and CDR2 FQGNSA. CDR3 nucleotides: TGTGCCAGCAGCCGATGGTTTGACACTGAAGCTTTCTTT. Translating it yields CASSRWFDTEAFF. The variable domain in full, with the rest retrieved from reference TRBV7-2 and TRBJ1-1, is GAGVSQSPSNKVTEKGKDVELRCDPISGHTALYWYRQSLGQGLEFLIYFQGNSAPDKSGLPSDRFSAERTGGSVSTLTIQRTQQEDSAVYLCASSRWFDTEAFFGQGTRLTVV.

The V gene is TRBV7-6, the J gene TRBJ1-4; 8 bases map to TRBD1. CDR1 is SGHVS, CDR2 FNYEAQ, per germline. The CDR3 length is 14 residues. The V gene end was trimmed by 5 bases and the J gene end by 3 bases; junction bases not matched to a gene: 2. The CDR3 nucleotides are TGTGCCAGCAGCCTGACAGGGGCTAATGAAAAACTGTTTTTT. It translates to CASSLTGANEKLFF. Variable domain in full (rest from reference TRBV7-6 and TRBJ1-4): GAGVSQSPRYKVTKRGQDVALRCDPISGHVSLYWYRQALGQGPEFLTYFNYEAQQDKSGLPNDRFSAERPEGSISTLTIQRTEQRDSAMYRCASSLTGANEKLFFGSGTQLSVL.

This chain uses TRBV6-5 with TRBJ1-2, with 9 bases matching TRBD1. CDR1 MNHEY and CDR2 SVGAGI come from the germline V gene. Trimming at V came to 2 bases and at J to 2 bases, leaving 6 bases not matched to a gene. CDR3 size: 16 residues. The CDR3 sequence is CASSYGDRVGNYGYTF. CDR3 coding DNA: TGTGCCAGCAGTTACGGGGACAGGGTGGGGAACTATGGCTACACCTTC.

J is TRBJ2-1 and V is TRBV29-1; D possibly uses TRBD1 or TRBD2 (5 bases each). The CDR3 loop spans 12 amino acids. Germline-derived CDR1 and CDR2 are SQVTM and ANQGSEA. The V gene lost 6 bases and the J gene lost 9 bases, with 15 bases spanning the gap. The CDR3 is CSVQRGLREQFF. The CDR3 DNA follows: TGCAGCGTCCAGAGGGGCTTGCGTGAGCAGTTCTTC.

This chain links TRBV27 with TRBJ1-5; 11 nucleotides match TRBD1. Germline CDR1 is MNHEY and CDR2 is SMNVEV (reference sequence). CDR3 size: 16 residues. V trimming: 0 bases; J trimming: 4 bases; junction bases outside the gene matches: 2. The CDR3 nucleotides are TGTGCCAGCAGTTTATCCGGGACAGGGGGAAATCAGCCCCAGCATTTT. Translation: CASSLSGTGGNQPQHF.

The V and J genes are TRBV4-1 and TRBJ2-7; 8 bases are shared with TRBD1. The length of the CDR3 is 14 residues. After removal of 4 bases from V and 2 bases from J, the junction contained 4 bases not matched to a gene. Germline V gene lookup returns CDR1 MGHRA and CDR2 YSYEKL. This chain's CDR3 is CASSPEDRAYEQYF. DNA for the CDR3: TGCGCCAGCAGCCCCGAGGACAGGGCCTACGAGCAGTACTTC.

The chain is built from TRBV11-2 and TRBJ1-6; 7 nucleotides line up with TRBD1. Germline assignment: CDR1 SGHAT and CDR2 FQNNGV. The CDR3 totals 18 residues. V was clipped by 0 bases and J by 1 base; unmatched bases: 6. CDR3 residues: CASSLEGQPRSYNSPLHF. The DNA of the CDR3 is TGTGCCAGCAGCTTAGAGGGACAGCCGAGATCCTATAATTCACCCCTCCACTTT.

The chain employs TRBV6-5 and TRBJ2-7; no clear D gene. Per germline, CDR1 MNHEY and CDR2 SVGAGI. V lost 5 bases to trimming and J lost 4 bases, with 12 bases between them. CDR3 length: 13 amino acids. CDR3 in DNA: TGTGCCAGCAGTGCCACGTCGACTTACGAGCAGTACTTC. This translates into CASSATSTYEQYF.

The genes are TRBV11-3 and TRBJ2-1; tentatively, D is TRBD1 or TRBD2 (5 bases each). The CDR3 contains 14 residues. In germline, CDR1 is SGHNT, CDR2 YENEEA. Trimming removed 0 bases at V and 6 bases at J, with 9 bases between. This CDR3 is CASSLESGSNEQFF. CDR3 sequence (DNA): TGTGCCAGCAGCTTAGAGTCAGGGAGCAATGAGCAGTTCTTC.